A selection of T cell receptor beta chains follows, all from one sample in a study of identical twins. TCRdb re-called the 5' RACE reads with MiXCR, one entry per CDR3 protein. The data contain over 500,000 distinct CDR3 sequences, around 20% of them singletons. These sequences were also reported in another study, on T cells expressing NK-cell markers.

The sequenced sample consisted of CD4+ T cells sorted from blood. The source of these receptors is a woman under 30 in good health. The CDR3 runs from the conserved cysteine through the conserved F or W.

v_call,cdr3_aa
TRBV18,CASSPPPPYEQYF
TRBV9,CASSVVDRGYYGYTF
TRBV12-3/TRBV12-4,CASSLSGSTSYEQYF
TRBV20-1,CSARGSKSSYEQYF
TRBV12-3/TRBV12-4,CASSLGQGGHQPQHF
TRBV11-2,CASSRQGGSNQPQHF
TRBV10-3,CAISDSTGLARDEQFF
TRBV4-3,CASSQDYGREQYF
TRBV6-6,CASSYQFITEAFF
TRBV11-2,CASSPFPASEQYF
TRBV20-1,CSAPRLGRGYNEQFF
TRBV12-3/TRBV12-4,CASRGILSSYNEQFF
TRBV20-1,CSASRGYEQYF